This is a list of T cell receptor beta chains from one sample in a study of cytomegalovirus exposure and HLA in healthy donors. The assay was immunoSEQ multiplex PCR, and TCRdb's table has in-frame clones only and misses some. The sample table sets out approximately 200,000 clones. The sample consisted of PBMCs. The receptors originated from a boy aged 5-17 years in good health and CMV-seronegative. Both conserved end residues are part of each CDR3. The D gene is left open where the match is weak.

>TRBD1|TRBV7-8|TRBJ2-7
TGTGCCAGCAGCTCCGGGCAGGGGGCATACGAGCAGTACTTC
CASSSGQGAYEQYF
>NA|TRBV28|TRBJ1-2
TGTGCCAGCAGTCTAGACCGAGCCTATGGCTACACCTTC
CASSLDRAYGYTF
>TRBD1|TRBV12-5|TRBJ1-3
TGTGCTAGTGGTTTAACAGGGGGCACTGGAAACACCATATATTTT
CASGLTGGTGNTIYF
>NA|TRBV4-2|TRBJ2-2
TGTGCCAGCAGCCAAGCGGTCAGACAAGGAACCCGGGAGCTGTTTTTT
CASSQAVRQGTRELFF
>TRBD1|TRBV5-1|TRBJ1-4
TGCGCCAGCAGCTTCGGGACAGCTAATGAAAAACTGTTTTTT
CASSFGTANEKLFF
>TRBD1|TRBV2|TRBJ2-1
TGTGCCAGCAGTCCCCGGACAGGGGGCAATGAGCAGTTCTTC
CASSPRTGGNEQFF
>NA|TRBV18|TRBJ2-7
TGTGCCAGCTCACCACGGCCGGACAGCTCCTACGAGCAGTACTTC
CASSPRPDSSYEQYF
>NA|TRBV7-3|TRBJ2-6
TGTGCCAGCAGTCCTGGCTTCTCTGGGGCCAACGTCCTGACTTTC
CASSPGFSGANVLTF
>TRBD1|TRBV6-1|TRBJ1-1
TGTGCCAGCACCAGGGGGAACACTGAAGCTCTCTTT
CASTRGNTEALF
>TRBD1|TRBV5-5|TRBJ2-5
TGTGCCAGCACCTCCACCGCCGGGACAGGTGGGGAGACCCAGTACTTC
CASTSTAGTGGETQYF
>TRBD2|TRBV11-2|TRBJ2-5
TGTGCCAGCACCGCCGGGCCTAGCGGACAAGAGACCCAGTACTTC
CASTAGPSGQETQYF
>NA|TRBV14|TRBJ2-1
TGTGCCAGCAGCCAAGGGAGTAATGAGCAGTTCTTC
CASSQGSNEQFF
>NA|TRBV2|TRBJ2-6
TGTGCCAGAACACAGGGTCTAGGGGCCAACGTCCTGACTTTC
CARTQGLGANVLTF
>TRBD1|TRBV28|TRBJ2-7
TGTGCCAGCAGTTTATCCGGGACAGGCTATTTATACGAGCAGTACTTC
CASSLSGTGYLYEQYF
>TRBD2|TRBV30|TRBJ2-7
TGTGCCTGGACCGGGACTAGAGTCGGCGAGCAGTACTTC
CAWTGTRVGEQYF
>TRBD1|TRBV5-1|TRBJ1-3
TGCGCCAGCAGCTTGGGGGACAGCTATCTTGGAAACACCATATATTTT
CASSLGDSYLGNTIYF
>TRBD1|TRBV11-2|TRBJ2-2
TGTGCCAGCAGCATAATAGGGGGCCGTGGCACCGGGGAGCTGTTTTTT
CASSIIGGRGTGELFF
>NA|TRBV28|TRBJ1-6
TGTGCCAGCAGCAAAAACCAGGGGAGTTTATATTCACCCCTCCACTTT
CASSKNQGSLYSPLHF
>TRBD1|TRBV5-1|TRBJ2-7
TGCGCCAGCAGCTTGGAGGGGACAGGGAACTACGAGCAGTACTTC
CASSLEGTGNYEQYF
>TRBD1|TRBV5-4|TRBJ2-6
TGTGCCAGCAGTTGGGGGACAGCGACGTACTCTGGGGCCAACGTCCTGACTTTC
CASSWGTATYSGANVLTF
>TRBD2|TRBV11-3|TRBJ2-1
TGTGCCAGCAGCCCGCCAAGCGGGGGGGCCCATGAGCAGTTCTTC
CASSPPSGGAHEQFF
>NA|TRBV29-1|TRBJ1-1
TGCAGCGTTGAAGATCCGGGGAAGGCAGAAGCTTTCTTT
CSVEDPGKAEAFF
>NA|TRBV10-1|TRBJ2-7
TGCGCCCGATCCCGCGGAGGATCCTACGAGCAGTACTTC
CARSRGGSYEQYF
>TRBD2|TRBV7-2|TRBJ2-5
TGTGCCAGCAGCTCCAGCGGGATCCAAGAGACCCAGTACTTC
CASSSSGIQETQYF
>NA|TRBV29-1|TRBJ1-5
TGCAGCGTTGATGGAGGGGGGGCTGATCAGCCCCAGCATTTT
CSVDGGGADQPQHF
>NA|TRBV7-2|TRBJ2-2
TGTGCCAGCAGCACACTCGGAGCGAACACCGGGGAGCTGTTTTTT
CASSTLGANTGELFF
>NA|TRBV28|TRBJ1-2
TGTGCCAGCAGTGTCAGGGCGACCTATGGCTACACCTTC
CASSVRATYGYTF